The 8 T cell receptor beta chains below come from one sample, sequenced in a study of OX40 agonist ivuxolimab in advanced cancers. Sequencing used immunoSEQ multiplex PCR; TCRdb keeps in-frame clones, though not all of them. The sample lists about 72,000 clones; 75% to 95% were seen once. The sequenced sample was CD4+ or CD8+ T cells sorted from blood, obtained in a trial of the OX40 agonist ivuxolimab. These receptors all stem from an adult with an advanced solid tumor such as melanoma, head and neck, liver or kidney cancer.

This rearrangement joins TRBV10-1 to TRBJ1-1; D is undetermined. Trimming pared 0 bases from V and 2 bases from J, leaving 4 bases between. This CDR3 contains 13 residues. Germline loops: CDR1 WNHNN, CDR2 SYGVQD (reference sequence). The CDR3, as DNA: TGCGCCAGCAGTGAGTCGAGAAACACTGAAGCTTTCTTT. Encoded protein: CASSESRNTEAFF.

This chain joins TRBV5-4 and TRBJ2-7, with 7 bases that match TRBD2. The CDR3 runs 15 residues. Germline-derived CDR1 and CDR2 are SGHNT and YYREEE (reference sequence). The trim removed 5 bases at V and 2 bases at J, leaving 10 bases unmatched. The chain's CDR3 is CASRKSEAGAYEQYF. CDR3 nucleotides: TGTGCCAGCAGGAAAAGCGAGGCGGGGGCCTACGAGCAGTACTTC.

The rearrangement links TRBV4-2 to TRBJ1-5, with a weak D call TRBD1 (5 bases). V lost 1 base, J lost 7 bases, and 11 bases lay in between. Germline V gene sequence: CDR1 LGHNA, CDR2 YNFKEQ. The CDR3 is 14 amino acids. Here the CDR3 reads CASSQVQGGQPQHF. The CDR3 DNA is TGTGCCAGCAGCCAAGTTCAGGGAGGACAGCCCCAGCATTTT.

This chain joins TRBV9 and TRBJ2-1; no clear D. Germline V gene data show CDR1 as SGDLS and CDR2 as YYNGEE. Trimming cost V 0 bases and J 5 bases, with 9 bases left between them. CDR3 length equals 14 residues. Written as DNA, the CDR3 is TGTGCCAGCAGCGTAGTCGCGAGAAACAATGAGCAGTTCTTC. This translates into CASSVVARNNEQFF.

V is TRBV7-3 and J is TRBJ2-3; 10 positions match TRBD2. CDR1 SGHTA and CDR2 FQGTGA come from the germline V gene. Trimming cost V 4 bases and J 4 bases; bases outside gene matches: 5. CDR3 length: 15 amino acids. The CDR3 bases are TGTGCCAGCAGCTCTAGCGGGAGTAGTGCAGATACGCAGTATTTT. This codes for CASSSSGSSADTQYF.

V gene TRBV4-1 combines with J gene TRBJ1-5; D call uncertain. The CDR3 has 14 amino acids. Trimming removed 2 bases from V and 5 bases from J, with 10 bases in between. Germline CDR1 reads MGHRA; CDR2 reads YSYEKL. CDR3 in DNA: TGCGCCAGCAGCCAATCGTTTGCGGATCAGCCCCAGCATTTT. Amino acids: CASSQSFADQPQHF.

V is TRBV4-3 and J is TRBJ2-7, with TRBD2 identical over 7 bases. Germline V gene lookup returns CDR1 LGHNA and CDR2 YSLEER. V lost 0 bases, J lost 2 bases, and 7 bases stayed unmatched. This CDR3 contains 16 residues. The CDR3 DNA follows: TGCGCCAGCAGCCAAGATGACGAGCGGGATCCCTACGAGCAGTACTTC. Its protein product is CASSQDDERDPYEQYF.

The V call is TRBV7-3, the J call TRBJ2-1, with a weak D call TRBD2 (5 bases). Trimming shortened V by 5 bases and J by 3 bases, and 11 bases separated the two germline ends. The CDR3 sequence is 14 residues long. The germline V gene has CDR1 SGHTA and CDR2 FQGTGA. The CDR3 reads CASSPSGIYNEQFF. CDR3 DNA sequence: TGTGCCAGCAGCCCCAGCGGAATCTACAATGAGCAGTTCTTC.